These T cell receptor beta chains were read from a single sample in a study of blood T cell repertoires in COVID-19. Some clones are missing from TCRdb's copy, which holds only in-frame ones; the method was immunoSEQ multiplex PCR. The table lists around 300,000 clones, about four fifths of them singletons, with around 3% in the top ten. Input material: peripheral blood. All receptors derive from a man younger than 45 with active or convalescent COVID-19. Both conserved end residues are part of each CDR3. The D gene is left open where the match is weak. Only some rows state a clone size, as once, few, many or a class for expanded clones.

NA NA TRBJ2-3 TRBV9 TGTGCCAGCAGCGTAGAGGCGGGGGCCAACGGAGATACGCAGTATTTT CASSVEAGANGDTQYF
few NA TRBJ1-4 TRBV20-1 TGCAGTGTTTCGGAGAGGGCGAAACTGTTTTTT CSVSERAKLFF
NA TRBD1 TRBJ1-1 TRBV30 TGTGCCTGGATCTTGGACAGGGGGACTGAAGCTTTCTTT CAWILDRGTEAFF
NA NA TRBJ1-3 TRBV4-3 TGCGCCAGCAGCCAAGCGTCAGCGGGGATCTCTGGAAACACCATATATTTT CASSQASAGISGNTIYF
NA NA TRBJ1-2 TRBV5-1 TGCGCCAGCAGCTCCATCGGGACACCCTATGGCTACACCTTC CASSSIGTPYGYTF
once NA TRBJ1-2 TRBV3-1/TRBV3-2 TGTGCCAGCAGCTCCCCCCTGCGAGAAGGCTACACCTTC CASSSPLREGYTF
NA NA TRBJ2-3 TRBV5-1 TGCGCCAGCAGCTCGCAAGGGGCAGATACGCAGTATTTT CASSSQGADTQYF
once NA TRBJ1-2 TRBV29-1 TGCAGCGTCCCCGGACAGATAGGCTACACCTTC CSVPGQIGYTF
NA NA TRBJ1-1 TRBV4-3 TGCGCCAGCAGCCAAGATCTATCGGGGGACACTGAAGCTTTCTTT CASSQDLSGDTEAFF
NA NA TRBJ1-6 TRBV6-5 TGTGCCAGCAGCCCCTCCAGCGGCGATTCACCCCTCCACTTT CASSPSSGDSPLHF
NA TRBD1 TRBJ1-5 TRBV10-3 TGTGCCATCGCCCAGGACAGGGTCGGTCAGCCCCAGCATTTT CAIAQDRVGQPQHF
NA TRBD1 TRBJ2-5 TRBV7-9 TGTGCCACCACCGACGGGGACAGGAAAGAGACCCAGTACTTC CATTDGDRKETQYF
NA TRBD1 TRBJ2-7 TRBV7-9 TGTGCCAGCAGCGTACATAATCCGACAGGGCTGGTCGAGCAGTACTTC CASSVHNPTGLVEQYF
many NA TRBJ1-6 TRBV11-3 TGTGCCAGCAGCATCAGGGAAGGGCTGCATTCACCCCTCCACTTT CASSIREGLHSPLHF
NA NA TRBJ2-2 TRBV3-1/TRBV3-2 TGTGCCAGCAAAGCAGGGGCCGGGGAGCTGTTTTTT CASKAGAGELFF
NA NA TRBJ2-1 TRBV10-3 TGTGCCATCAGTGAGTCAGGGAGGTACAATGAGCAGTTCTTC CAISESGRYNEQFF
NA NA TRBJ2-7 TRBV5-4 TGTGCCAGCAGCGGCCCCCGGACAGAGGCCTACGAGCAGTACTTC CASSGPRTEAYEQYF
NA TRBD1 TRBJ2-5 TRBV29-1 TGCAGCGCTCAGGAGACAGGGGCCCAGCAAGAGACCCAGTACTTC CSAQETGAQQETQYF
NA TRBD2 TRBJ2-5 TRBV7-2 TGTGCCAGCAGCTTAGCGGGACTACAAGAGACCCAGTACTTC CASSLAGLQETQYF
once TRBD1 TRBJ1-1 TRBV7-2 TGTGCCAGCAGCTCGGGACAGATGAACACTGAAGCTTTCTTT CASSSGQMNTEAFF
NA TRBD1 TRBJ1-5 TRBV24-1 TGTGCCACCGGACAGGGCGGGAATCAGCCCCAGCATTTT CATGQGGNQPQHF
NA TRBD2 TRBJ2-1 TRBV10-3 TGTGCCATCAGTGAGTCCAGGACTAGCGGGATCAACTCCTACAATGAGCAGTTCTTC CAISESRTSGINSYNEQFF
many NA TRBJ2-1 TRBV19 TGTGCCAGTAGTGTGGGACAAAACAATGAGCAGTTCTTC CASSVGQNNEQFF
NA NA TRBJ1-1 TRBV30 TGTGCCTGGAGGGTCCAGATGGCCACTGAAGCTTTCTTT CAWRVQMATEAFF
NA NA TRBJ2-2 TRBV11-1 TGTGCCAGCAGCCACGACAGACTAGGCGGGGAGCTGTTTTTT CASSHDRLGGELFF
few NA TRBJ1-2 TRBV7-9 TGTGCCAGCACGCCAAGCGGCTTGGACTATGGCTACACCTTC CASTPSGLDYGYTF
NA TRBD1 TRBJ1-5 TRBV7-8 TGTGCCAGCAGCCTAGCAATTGGGCAGGGGGTGGGTCAGCCCCAGCATTTT CASSLAIGQGVGQPQHF
once TRBD2 TRBJ2-3 TRBV2 TGTGCCAGCAGAAGCGGGGGGAGAGATACGCAGTATTTT CASRSGGRDTQYF
NA TRBD1 TRBJ1-5 TRBV7-2 TGTGCCAGCACTCAGGAGGGACAGGCATATCAGCCCCAGCATTTT CASTQEGQAYQPQHF
NA TRBD2 TRBJ2-7 TRBV3-1/TRBV3-2 TGTGCCAGCAGCCATTCTAGCGGGGGGGGCCACGAGCAGTACTTC CASSHSSGGGHEQYF
NA TRBD2 TRBJ2-7 TRBV4-3 TGCGCCAGCAGCCAAGGGCGGACGTGGGGGACCGAGACTAGCGGGAGTCAGGACGAGCAGTACTTC CASSQGRTWGTETSGSQDEQYF
NA NA TRBJ2-3 TRBV5-1 TGCGCCAGCAGCTTGGCAGGGTTCCCGAACATGGATACGCAGTATTTT CASSLAGFPNMDTQYF
NA NA TRBJ2-7 TRBV28 TGTGCCAGCAGTTTCGGACTTTATCCCTACGAGCAGTACTTC CASSFGLYPYEQYF
NA NA TRBJ1-1 TRBV7-3 TGTGCCAGCAGCTTAGCAATCGCGGGCACCATGAACACTGAAGCTTTCTTT CASSLAIAGTMNTEAFF
NA TRBD1 TRBJ1-1 TRBV6-5 TGTGCCAGCAGCTCCTACGGGACAGGGGACACTGAAGCTTTCTTT CASSSYGTGDTEAFF
NA NA TRBJ2-3 TRBV6-5 TGTGCCAGCAGTTACGCGGGGAGCACAGATACGCAGTATTTT CASSYAGSTDTQYF
NA NA TRBJ1-2 TRBV19 TGTGCCAGTAGTTTAGGGGGGCAATTCTATGGCTACACCTTC CASSLGGQFYGYTF
NA NA TRBJ2-3 TRBV3-1/TRBV3-2 TGTGCCAGCAGCCAAAATTTTCCAGGGGATACGCAGTATTTT CASSQNFPGDTQYF
NA TRBD2 TRBJ2-7 TRBV6-2/TRBV6-3 TGTGCCAGCAGTTACGACCCCCCCGGGACTAGGTCTTACGAGCAGTACTTC CASSYDPPGTRSYEQYF
once NA TRBJ2-3 TRBV7-2 TGTGCCAGCAGCCTCTACTCGGGGGTGGACACAGATACGCAGTATTTT CASSLYSGVDTDTQYF
NA TRBD2 TRBJ2-3 TRBV19 TGTGCCAGTAGCCGCCTAGCGGGAGAGGTAGTAGATACGCAGTATTTT CASSRLAGEVVDTQYF
many TRBD2 TRBJ2-1 TRBV4-2 TGTGCCAGGACGGGGGGCTACAATGAGCAGTTCTTC CARTGGYNEQFF
once TRBD2 TRBJ2-2 TRBV7-6 TGTGCCAGCACCCGCCGGCGGGGGGGCACCGGGGAGCTGTTTTTT CASTRRRGGTGELFF
NA TRBD1 TRBJ2-4 TRBV9 TGTGCCAGCACCCCTGGGACAGGAAAAAACATTCAGTACTTC CASTPGTGKNIQYF
NA NA TRBJ1-5 TRBV27 TGTGCCAGCAGTGGGGGGGCAGGGGATAGCAATCAGCCCCAGCATTTT CASSGGAGDSNQPQHF
NA NA TRBJ2-1 TRBV7-3 TGTGCCAGCAGCTTAAACGATCGTACTCCAGGGAGGCCCTACAATGAGCAGTTCTTC CASSLNDRTPGRPYNEQFF
NA NA TRBJ2-7 TRBV24-1 TGTGCCACCAGTGACTCGGGACAAAGTCCCTACGAGCAGTACTTC CATSDSGQSPYEQYF
NA NA TRBJ1-2 TRBV2 TGTGCCAGCAGTCGGAGGAGTGATGGCTACACCTTC CASSRRSDGYTF
NA NA TRBJ2-2 TRBV19 TGTGCCAGCACCCTAGGCGCCAACTCTCGGGAGCTGTTTTTT CASTLGANSRELFF
NA NA TRBJ1-1 TRBV5-4 TGTGCCAGCAACGCGGTCCGGGGGGGTACTGAAGCTTTCTTT CASNAVRGGTEAFF